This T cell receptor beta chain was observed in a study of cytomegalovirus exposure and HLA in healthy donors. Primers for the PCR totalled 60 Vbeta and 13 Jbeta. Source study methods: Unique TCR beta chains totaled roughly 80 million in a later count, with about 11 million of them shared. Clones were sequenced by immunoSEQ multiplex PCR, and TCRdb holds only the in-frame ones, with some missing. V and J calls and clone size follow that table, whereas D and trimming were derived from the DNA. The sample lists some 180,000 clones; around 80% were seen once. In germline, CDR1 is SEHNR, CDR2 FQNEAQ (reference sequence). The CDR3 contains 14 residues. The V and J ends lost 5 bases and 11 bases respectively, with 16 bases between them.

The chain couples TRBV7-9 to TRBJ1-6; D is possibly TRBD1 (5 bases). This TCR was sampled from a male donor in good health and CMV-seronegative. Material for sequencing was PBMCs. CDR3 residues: CASSRQSIDPPLHF. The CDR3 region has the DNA TGTGCCAGCAGCCGACAGAGCATAGACCCACCCCTCCACTTT.